The present T cell receptor (beta chain) was sequenced within a study of T-cell reconstitution after alpha-beta-depleted transplantation in children. Only one count was recorded for this clonotype. Unique molecular identifiers were built into the TCRbeta library. Each CDR3 protein is one row after TCRdb ran MiXCR on the PCR reads. This sample has 150,000 to 250,000 distinct CDR3 sequences; less than 15% occur once, and the top ten carry over 10%. The germline gives CDR1 LNHDA, CDR2 SQIVND (reference sequence). V shed 8 bases, J shed 4 bases, and the junction held 3 bases outside the gene matches. CDR3 length: 14 residues.

The chain is built from TRBV19 and TRBJ2-2; 11 nucleotides match TRBD1. The source material was PBMCs from the stem cell graft donor, sampled from the stem cell graft. This sequence was found in a human donor who donated a stem cell graft to a child with acute lymphoblastic leukemia. Written as DNA, the CDR3 is TGTGCCAGTGGACAGGGGGCCGTCACCGGGGAGCTGTTTTTT. Protein product: CASGQGAVTGELFF.